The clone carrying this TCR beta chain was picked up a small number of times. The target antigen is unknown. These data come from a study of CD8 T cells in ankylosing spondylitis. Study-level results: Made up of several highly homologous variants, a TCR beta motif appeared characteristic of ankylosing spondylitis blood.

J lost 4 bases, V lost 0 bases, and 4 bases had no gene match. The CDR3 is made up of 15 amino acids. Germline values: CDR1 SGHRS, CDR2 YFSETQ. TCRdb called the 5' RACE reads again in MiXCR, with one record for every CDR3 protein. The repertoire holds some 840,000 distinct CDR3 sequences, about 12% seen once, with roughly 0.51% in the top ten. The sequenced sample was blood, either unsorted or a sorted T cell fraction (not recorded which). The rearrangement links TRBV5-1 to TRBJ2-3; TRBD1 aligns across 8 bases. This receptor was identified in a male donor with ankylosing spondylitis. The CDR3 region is CASSLGQGSADTQYF. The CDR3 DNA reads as TGCGCCAGCAGCTTGGGACAGGGGTCCGCAGATACGCAGTATTTT.